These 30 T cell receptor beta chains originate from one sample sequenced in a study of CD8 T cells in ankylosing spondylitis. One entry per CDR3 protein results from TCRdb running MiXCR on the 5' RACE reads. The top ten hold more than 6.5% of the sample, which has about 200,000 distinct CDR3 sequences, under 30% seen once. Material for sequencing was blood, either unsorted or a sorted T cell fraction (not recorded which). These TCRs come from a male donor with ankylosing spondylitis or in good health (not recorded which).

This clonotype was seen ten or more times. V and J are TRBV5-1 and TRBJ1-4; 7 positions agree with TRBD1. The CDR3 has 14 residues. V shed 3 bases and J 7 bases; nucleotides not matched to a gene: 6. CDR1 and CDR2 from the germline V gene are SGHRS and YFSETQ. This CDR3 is CASSSGQPSEKLFF. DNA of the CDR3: TGCGCCAGCAGCTCGGGACAGCCTAGTGAAAAACTGTTTTTT.

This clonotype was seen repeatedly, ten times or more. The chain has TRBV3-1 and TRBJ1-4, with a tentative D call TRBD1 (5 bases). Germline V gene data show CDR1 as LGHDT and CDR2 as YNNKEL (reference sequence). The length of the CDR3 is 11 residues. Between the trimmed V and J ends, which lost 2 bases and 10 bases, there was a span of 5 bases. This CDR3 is CASSQRGKLFF. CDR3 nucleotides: TGTGCCAGCAGCCAAAGGGGAAAACTGTTTTTT.

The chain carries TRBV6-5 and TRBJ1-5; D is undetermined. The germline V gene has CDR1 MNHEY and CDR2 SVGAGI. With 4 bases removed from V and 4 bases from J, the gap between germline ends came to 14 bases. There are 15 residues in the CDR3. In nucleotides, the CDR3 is TGTGCCAGCAGTTCCGAAGGACGGGCTAATCAGCCCCAGCATTTT. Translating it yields CASSSEGRANQPQHF.

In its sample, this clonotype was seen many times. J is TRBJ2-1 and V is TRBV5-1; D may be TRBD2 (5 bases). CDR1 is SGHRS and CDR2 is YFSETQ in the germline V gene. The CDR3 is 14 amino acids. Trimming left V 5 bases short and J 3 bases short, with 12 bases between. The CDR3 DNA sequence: TGCGCCAGCAGGGCGGACTCCGACTACAATGAGCAGTTCTTC. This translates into CASRADSDYNEQFF.

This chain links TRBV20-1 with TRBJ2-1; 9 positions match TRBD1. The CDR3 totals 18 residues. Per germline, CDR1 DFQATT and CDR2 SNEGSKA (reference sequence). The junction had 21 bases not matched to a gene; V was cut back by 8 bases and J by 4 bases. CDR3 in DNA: TGCAGTCCCCGAAGAACGACGACAGGGGGGGCAAGGTACAATGAGCAGTTCTTC. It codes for CSPRRTTTGGARYNEQFF.

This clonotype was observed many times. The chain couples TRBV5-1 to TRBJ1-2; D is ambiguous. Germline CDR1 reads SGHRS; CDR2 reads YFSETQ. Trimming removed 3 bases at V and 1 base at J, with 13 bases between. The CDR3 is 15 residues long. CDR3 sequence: CASSSSSLSNYGYTF. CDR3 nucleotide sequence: TGCGCCAGCAGCTCATCCAGCTTGAGTAACTATGGCTACACCTTC.

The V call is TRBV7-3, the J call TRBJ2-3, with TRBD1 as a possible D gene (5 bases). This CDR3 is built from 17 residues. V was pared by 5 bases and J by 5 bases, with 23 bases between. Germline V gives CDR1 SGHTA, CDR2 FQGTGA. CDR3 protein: CASSLLAVKGPGDTQYF. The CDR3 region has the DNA TGTGCCAGCAGCCTCCTTGCTGTTAAGGGGCCGGGAGATACGCAGTATTTT.

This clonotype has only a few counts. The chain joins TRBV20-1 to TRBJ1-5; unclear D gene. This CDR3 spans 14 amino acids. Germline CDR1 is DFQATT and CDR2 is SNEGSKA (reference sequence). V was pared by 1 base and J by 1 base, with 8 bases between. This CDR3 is CSARGTASNQPQHF. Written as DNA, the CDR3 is TGCAGTGCTAGAGGGACGGCAAGCAATCAGCCCCAGCATTTT.

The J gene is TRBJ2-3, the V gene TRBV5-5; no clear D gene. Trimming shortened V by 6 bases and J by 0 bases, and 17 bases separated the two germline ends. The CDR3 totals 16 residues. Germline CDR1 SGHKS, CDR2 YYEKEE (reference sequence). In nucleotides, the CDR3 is TGTGCCAGCACCCATTCTCGAACCTGGAGCACAGATACGCAGTATTTT. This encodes CASTHSRTWSTDTQYF.

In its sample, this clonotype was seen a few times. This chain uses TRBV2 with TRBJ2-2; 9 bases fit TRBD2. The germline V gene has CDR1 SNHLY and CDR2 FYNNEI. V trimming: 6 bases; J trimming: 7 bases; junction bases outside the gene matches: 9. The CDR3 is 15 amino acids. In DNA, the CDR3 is TGTGCCAGCAGCAAGACTAGCGGATTGCTCGGGGAGCTGTTTTTT. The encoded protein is CASSKTSGLLGELFF.

This chain's CDR3 is CASSQDQGNTIYF. CDR3 DNA: TGTGCCAGCTCACAAGACCAAGGAAACACCATATATTTT. The chain carries TRBV18 and TRBJ1-3; D call uncertain. V was pared by 4 bases and J by 4 bases, with 8 bases between. This CDR3 is 13 amino acids long. Germline CDR1 is KGHSH and CDR2 is LQKENI.

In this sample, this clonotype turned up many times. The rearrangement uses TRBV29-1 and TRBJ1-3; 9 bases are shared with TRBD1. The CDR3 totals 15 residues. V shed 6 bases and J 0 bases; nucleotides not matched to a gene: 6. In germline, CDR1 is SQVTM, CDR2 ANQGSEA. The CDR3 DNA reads TGCAGCGTCCGGACAGGGGCGAGCTCTGGAAACACCATATATTTT. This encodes CSVRTGASSGNTIYF.

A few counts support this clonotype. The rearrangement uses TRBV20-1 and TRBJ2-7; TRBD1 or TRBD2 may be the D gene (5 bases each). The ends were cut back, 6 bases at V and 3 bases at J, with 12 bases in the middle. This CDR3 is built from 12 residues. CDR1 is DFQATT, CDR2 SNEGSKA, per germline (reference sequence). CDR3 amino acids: CSAEGQIYEQYF. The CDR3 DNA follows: TGCAGTGCAGAGGGGCAGATCTACGAGCAGTACTTC.

The CDR3 DNA follows: TGTGCCAGCAGCTTCCCTCGGGGGGGAGCCGGGACCCAGTACTTC. Translation gives CASSFPRGGAGTQYF. The V gene is TRBV7-2, the J gene TRBJ2-5, with 8 bases fitting TRBD2. Unmatched junction bases numbered 10, after V lost 3 bases and J lost 7 bases. Per germline, CDR1 SGHTA and CDR2 FQGNSA. This CDR3 is built from 15 residues.

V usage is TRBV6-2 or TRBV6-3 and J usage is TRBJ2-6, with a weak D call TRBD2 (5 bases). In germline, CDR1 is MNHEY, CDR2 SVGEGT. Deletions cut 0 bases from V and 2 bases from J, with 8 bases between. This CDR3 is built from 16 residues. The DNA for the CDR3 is TGTGCCAGCAGTTACTCCTCCGGGGCTGGGGCCAACGTCCTGACTTTC. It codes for CASSYSSGAGANVLTF.

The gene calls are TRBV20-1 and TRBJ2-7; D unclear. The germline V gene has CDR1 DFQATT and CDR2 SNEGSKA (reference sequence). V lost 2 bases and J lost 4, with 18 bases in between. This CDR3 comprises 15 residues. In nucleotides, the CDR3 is TGCAGTGCTAGAAATTCCGACTCCTTTGGGTACGAGCAGTACTTC. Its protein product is CSARNSDSFGYEQYF.

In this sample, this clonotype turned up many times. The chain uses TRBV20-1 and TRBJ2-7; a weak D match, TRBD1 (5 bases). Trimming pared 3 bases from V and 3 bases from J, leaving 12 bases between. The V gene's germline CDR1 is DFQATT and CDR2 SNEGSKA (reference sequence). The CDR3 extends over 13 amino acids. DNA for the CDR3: TGCAGTGCTAGCGCCAGGGCCATCTACGAGCAGTACTTC. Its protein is CSASARAIYEQYF.

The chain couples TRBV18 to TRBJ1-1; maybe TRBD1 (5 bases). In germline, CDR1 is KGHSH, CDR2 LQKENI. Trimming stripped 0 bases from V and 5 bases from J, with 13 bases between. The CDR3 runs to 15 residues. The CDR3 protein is CASSPPPGKGTEAFF. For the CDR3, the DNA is TGTGCCAGCTCACCACCGCCAGGGAAGGGGACTGAAGCTTTCTTT.

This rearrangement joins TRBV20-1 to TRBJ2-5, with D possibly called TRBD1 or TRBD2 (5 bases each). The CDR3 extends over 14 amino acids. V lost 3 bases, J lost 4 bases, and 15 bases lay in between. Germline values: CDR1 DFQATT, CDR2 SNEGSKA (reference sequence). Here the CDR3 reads CSASRDGEGETQYF. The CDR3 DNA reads TGCAGTGCTAGCCGGGACGGAGAGGGAGAGACCCAGTACTTC.

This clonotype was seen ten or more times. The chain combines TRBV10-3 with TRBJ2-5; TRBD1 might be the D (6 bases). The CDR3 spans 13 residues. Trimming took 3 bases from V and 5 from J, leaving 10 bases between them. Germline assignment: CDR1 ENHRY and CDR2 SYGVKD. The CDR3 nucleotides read TGTGCCATCAGTGAAACAGGGATGGAGACCCAGTACTTC. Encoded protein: CAISETGMETQYF.

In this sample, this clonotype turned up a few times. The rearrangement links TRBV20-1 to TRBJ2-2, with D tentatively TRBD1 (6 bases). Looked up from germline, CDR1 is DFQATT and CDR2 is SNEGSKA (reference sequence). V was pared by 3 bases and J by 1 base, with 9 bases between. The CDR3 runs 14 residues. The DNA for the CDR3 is TGCAGTGCTAGGAAGACAGGGAACACCGGGGAGCTGTTTTTT. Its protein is CSARKTGNTGELFF.

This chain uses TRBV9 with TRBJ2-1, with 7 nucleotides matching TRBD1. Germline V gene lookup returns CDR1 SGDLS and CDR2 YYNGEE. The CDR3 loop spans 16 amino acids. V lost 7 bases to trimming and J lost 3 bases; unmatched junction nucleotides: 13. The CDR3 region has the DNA TGTGCCAGCCAAGGTGGGGACAGCGGAGTCTACAATGAGCAGTTCTTC. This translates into CASQGGDSGVYNEQFF.

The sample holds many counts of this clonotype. The CDR3 here is CASSVLAGPPGELFF. CDR3 nucleotide sequence: TGTGCCAGCAGTGTACTAGCGGGACCCCCCGGGGAGCTGTTTTTT. The chain is built from TRBV28 and TRBJ2-2; 10 nucleotides line up with TRBD2. V was clipped by 5 bases and J by 6 bases; unmatched bases: 6. This CDR3 comprises 15 residues. Germline CDR1 reads MDHEN; CDR2 reads SYDVKM.

The DNA of the CDR3 is TGTGCCACCTGCCGAACTAGCGGGAGGACCAATACAAGGAGGGAGACCCAGTACTTC. The encoded protein is CATCRTSGRTNTRRETQYF. The J gene is TRBJ2-5, the V gene TRBV3-2; the table's D call, TRBD2, has no DNA check behind it. TRBV3-2 is a pseudogene segment. The CDR3 contains 19 residues.

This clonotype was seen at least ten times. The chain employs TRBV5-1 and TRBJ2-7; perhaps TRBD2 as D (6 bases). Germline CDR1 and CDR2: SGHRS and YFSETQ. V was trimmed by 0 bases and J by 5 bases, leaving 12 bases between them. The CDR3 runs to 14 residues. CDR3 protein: CASSLGGEWDEQYF. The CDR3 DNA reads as TGCGCCAGCAGCTTGGGGGGGGAGTGGGACGAGCAGTACTTC.

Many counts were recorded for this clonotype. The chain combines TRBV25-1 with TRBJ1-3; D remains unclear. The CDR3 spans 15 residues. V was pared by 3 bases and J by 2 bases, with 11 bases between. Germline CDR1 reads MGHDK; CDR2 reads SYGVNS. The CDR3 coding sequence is TGTGCCAGCAGTGATCTAGGGTCTACTGGAAACACCATATATTTT. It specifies CASSDLGSTGNTIYF.

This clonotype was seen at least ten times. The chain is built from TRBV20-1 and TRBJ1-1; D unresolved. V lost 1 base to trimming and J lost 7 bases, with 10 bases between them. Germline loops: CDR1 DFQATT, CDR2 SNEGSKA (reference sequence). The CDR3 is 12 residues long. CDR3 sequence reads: CSARAGFGEAFF. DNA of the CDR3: TGCAGTGCTAGAGCCGGTTTCGGTGAAGCTTTCTTT.

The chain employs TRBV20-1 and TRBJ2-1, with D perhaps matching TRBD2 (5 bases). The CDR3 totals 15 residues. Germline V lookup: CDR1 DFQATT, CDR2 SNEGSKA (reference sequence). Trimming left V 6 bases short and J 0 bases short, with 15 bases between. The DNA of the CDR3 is TGCAGTGCGGGTGGACTCGCTAGCTCCTACAATGAGCAGTTCTTC. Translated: CSAGGLASSYNEQFF.

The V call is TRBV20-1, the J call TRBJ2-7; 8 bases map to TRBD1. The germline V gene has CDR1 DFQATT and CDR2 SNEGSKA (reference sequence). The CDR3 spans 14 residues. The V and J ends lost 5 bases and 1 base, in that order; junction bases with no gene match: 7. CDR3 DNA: TGCAGTGCTGCTGGGACAGGTAAGTCCTACGAGCAGTACTTC. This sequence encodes CSAAGTGKSYEQYF.

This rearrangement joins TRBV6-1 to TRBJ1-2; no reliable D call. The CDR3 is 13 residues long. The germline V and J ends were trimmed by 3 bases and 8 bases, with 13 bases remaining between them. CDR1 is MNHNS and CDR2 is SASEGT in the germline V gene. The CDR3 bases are TGTGCCAGCAGTGAGACGGACCCGGGGGGCTACACCTTC. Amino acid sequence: CASSETDPGGYTF.